This is a list of T cell receptor beta chains from one sample in a study of cytomegalovirus exposure and HLA in healthy donors. Sequencing used immunoSEQ multiplex PCR; TCRdb keeps in-frame clones, though not all of them. Among 90,000 to 120,000 clones listed, roughly 76% were seen once. Sequenced sample: PBMCs. The receptors come from a man younger than 30 in good health and CMV-seronegative. Each CDR3 is given with its conserved first and last residue. Fields, in order: CDR3 protein, V gene, J gene.

CDR3aa: CASSQDGGGVTVDEKLFF; v_gene: TRBV4-3; j_gene: TRBJ1-4
CDR3aa: CAALYHRMNTEAFF; v_gene: TRBV11-3; j_gene: TRBJ1-1
CDR3aa: CASSPQGLERASYEQYF; v_gene: TRBV7-2; j_gene: TRBJ2-7
CDR3aa: CASTLTAVGVRLNTEAFF; v_gene: TRBV5-1; j_gene: TRBJ1-1
CDR3aa: CASSPRGYEQYF; v_gene: TRBV18; j_gene: TRBJ2-7
CDR3aa: CASSLGGKTAYEQYF; v_gene: TRBV6-6; j_gene: TRBJ2-7
CDR3aa: CASSFPGRLGDYGYTF; v_gene: TRBV5-4; j_gene: TRBJ1-2
CDR3aa: CASRLDRGHGINEQFF; v_gene: TRBV5-4; j_gene: TRBJ2-1
CDR3aa: CASSVRDRGLEKLFF; v_gene: TRBV5-4; j_gene: TRBJ1-4
CDR3aa: CASSKHGGEVLETQYF; v_gene: TRBV19; j_gene: TRBJ2-5
CDR3aa: CASSRGNTDTQYF; v_gene: TRBV6-5; j_gene: TRBJ2-3
CDR3aa: CASSSDLFQETQYF; v_gene: TRBV7-7; j_gene: TRBJ2-5
CDR3aa: CASSAQGIGYPPLHF; v_gene: TRBV9; j_gene: TRBJ1-6
CDR3aa: CASSADTQYF; v_gene: TRBV19; j_gene: TRBJ2-3
CDR3aa: CASSDSTGADTQYF; v_gene: TRBV6-4; j_gene: TRBJ2-3
CDR3aa: CASSGNPSGGADETQYF; v_gene: TRBV25-1; j_gene: TRBJ2-5
CDR3aa: CASSLLGGSTGELFF; v_gene: TRBV7-6; j_gene: TRBJ2-2
CDR3aa: CASSLIPGQGAEAFF; v_gene: TRBV19; j_gene: TRBJ1-1
CDR3aa: CASSSSPGLGGNEQFF; v_gene: TRBV6-5; j_gene: TRBJ2-1
CDR3aa: CASSPGSGGVNEQFF; v_gene: TRBV7-6; j_gene: TRBJ2-1
CDR3aa: CASSEAGGTDTQYF; v_gene: TRBV6-4; j_gene: TRBJ2-3
CDR3aa: CASSRMGQGNQPQHF; v_gene: TRBV5-8; j_gene: TRBJ1-5
CDR3aa: CASSLTSARDTQYF; v_gene: TRBV19; j_gene: TRBJ2-3
CDR3aa: CASSLLRGVNEQFF; v_gene: TRBV27; j_gene: TRBJ2-1
CDR3aa: CAISGGLAGDSGANVLTF; v_gene: TRBV10-3; j_gene: TRBJ2-6
CDR3aa: CASSDGGQPYNEQFF; v_gene: TRBV6-4; j_gene: TRBJ2-1
CDR3aa: CASSTLGQNTGELFF; v_gene: TRBV5-1; j_gene: TRBJ2-2
CDR3aa: CASIRQTNTEAFF; v_gene: TRBV28; j_gene: TRBJ1-1
CDR3aa: CASRDREWGANVLTF; v_gene: TRBV6-1; j_gene: TRBJ2-6
CDR3aa: CASSLANEQFF; v_gene: TRBV5-1; j_gene: TRBJ2-1
CDR3aa: CASPWQGPEFF; v_gene: TRBV5-1; j_gene: TRBJ2-1
CDR3aa: CSVGQGNGYTF; v_gene: TRBV29-1; j_gene: TRBJ1-2
CDR3aa: CASSMGRRYEQYF; v_gene: TRBV19; j_gene: TRBJ2-7
CDR3aa: CASSPRRVSETQYF; v_gene: TRBV7-8; j_gene: TRBJ2-5
CDR3aa: CSAFPSGGAGEQFF; v_gene: TRBV29-1; j_gene: TRBJ2-1
CDR3aa: CASSPKGPGAPNEQFF; v_gene: TRBV9; j_gene: TRBJ2-1
CDR3aa: CASKGVGGVNSNQPQHF; v_gene: TRBV19; j_gene: TRBJ1-5
CDR3aa: CASRRTGGCWGYNEQFF; v_gene: TRBV10-1; j_gene: TRBJ2-1